This T cell receptor beta chain was recovered during a study of T cell responses to AZD1222 COVID-19 vaccine. Germline V lookup: CDR1 MDHEN, CDR2 SYDVKM. Trimming pared 6 bases from V and 0 bases from J, leaving 2 bases between. CDR3 length: 11 residues. Some clones are missing from TCRdb's copy, which holds only in-frame ones; the method was immunoSEQ multiplex PCR. The data contain about 130,000 clones, roughly 90% of them singletons. Study-level results: A mostly white British donor set with more females was recruited, and clonal diversity was possibly underestimated. Repertoire samples came only from after the peak T cell response.

For this clone: What it binds is unknown.

Second doses that came at about 4 or about 12 weeks were put together. The rearrangement uses TRBV28 and TRBJ2-5, with D unclear. This sample comprised peripheral blood, obtained 28 days after the second AZD1222 dose. The source is an adult who received the AZD1222 COVID-19 vaccine. The chain's CDR3 is CASRNQETQYF. The DNA of the CDR3 is TGTGCCAGCAGGAACCAAGAGACCCAGTACTTC.